What follows are 25 T cell receptor beta chains derived from one specimen sequenced in a study of control samples from healthy donors and cancer patients. The table came from immunoSEQ multiplex PCR; TCRdb's copy has only in-frame clones and leaves some out. The sample comprises about 180,000 clones, approximately 94% of which are singletons, and 1.1% to 1.5% rests with the top ten. The sequencing input was blood. Source of these receptors: a woman aged 18-29 years in good health.

V is TRBV23-1 and J is TRBJ1-5; possibly TRBD1 for D (6 bases). TRBV23-1 is treated as an ORF (open reading frame) with a function not yet certain. V was shortened by 2 bases and J by 4 bases, with 18 bases between the two germline ends. The CDR3 consists of 17 residues. CDR3 nucleotides: TGCGCCAGCAGTCAAAGGTCCTCCAGGGGCCAAAATCAGCCCCAGCATTTT. Amino acids: CASSQRSSRGQNQPQHF.

The CDR3: CASSPRGGNQPQHF. CDR3 sequence (DNA): TGTGCCAGCAGCCCGAGGGGGGGCAATCAGCCCCAGCATTTT. V is TRBV6-5 and J is TRBJ1-5; D perhaps matches TRBD1 (6 bases). The CDR3 extends over 14 amino acids. Per germline, CDR1 MNHEY and CDR2 SVGAGI. V lost 6 bases, J lost 2 bases, and 11 bases lay in between.

V and J are TRBV18 and TRBJ2-1; 7 nucleotides agree with TRBD1. Germline V gives CDR1 KGHSH, CDR2 LQKENI. The trim removed 3 bases at V and 7 bases at J, leaving 6 bases unmatched. This CDR3 comprises 14 residues. The CDR3 protein is CASSPRQGTNEQFF. CDR3 nucleotide sequence: TGTGCCAGCTCACCGAGACAGGGTACGAATGAGCAGTTCTTC.

The chain carries TRBV28 and TRBJ1-1; D remains unclear. CDR1 and CDR2 (germline): MDHEN, SYDVKM. Trimming removed 2 bases at V and 1 base at J, with 14 bases between. This CDR3 contains 16 residues. CDR3 bases: TGTGCCAGCAGTTTAACCTCCCGTTCACCGAACACTGAAGCTTTCTTT. Encoded protein: CASSLTSRSPNTEAFF.

The chain has TRBV7-2 and TRBJ2-3, with 11 bases identical to TRBD2. Per germline, CDR1 SGHTA and CDR2 FQGNSA. Germline trimming cut 4 bases from V and 0 bases from J; bases unmatched to any gene: 6. This CDR3 is 17 amino acids long. CDR3 in DNA: TGTGCCAGCAGCTCCCTGGGACTAGCGGCTAGCACAGATACGCAGTATTTT. It is translated as CASSSLGLAASTDTQYF.

The chain recombines TRBV5-4 with TRBJ1-1; D is uncertain. The CDR3 consists of 15 residues. Germline CDR1 SGHNT, CDR2 YYREEE (reference sequence). Trimming left V 4 bases short and J 1 base short, with 14 bases between. The CDR3 DNA follows: TGTGCCAGCAGCCTCCCCGGTGGGCCGAACACTGAAGCTTTCTTT. The encoded protein is CASSLPGGPNTEAFF. The full variable domain, in which reference TRBV5-4 and TRBJ1-1 provide the parts outside the CDR3, is ETGVTQSPTHLIKTRGQQVTLRCSSQSGHNTVSWYQQALGQGPQFIFQYYREEENGRGNFPPRFSGLQFPNYSSELNVNALELDDSALYLCASSLPGGPNTEAFFGQGTRLTVV.

The genes are TRBV20-1 and TRBJ2-6; D uncertain. CDR1 and CDR2 (germline): DFQATT, SNEGSKA (reference sequence). V was shortened by 3 bases and J by 0 bases, with 6 bases between the two germline ends. The CDR3 totals 14 residues. The CDR3, as DNA: TGCAGTGCTAGTCCCGGCTCTGGGGCCAACGTCCTGACTTTC. Protein: CSASPGSGANVLTF.

The CDR3 protein is CASSFPYRDRAGNTIYF. CDR3 coding DNA: TGTGCCAGCAGCTTTCCTTACCGGGACAGGGCTGGAAACACCATATATTTT. The chain is built from TRBV11-3 and TRBJ1-3; TRBD1 matches 9 bases. The CDR3 sequence is 17 residues long. The germline CDR1 and CDR2 sequences are SGHNT and YENEEA. The junction had 8 bases not matched to a gene; V was cut back by 3 bases and J by 2 bases. Drawing the rest from reference TRBV11-3 and TRBJ1-3, the complete variable domain is EAGVVQSPRYKIIEKKQPVAFWCNPISGHNTLYWYLQNLGQGPELLIRYENEEAVDDSQLPKDRFSAERLKGVDSTLKIQPAELGDSAVYLCASSFPYRDRAGNTIYFGEGSWLTVV.

The chain is built from TRBV7-6 and TRBJ2-3, with D possibly being TRBD1 (7 bases). Germline lookup yields CDR1 SGHVS and CDR2 FNYEAQ. The CDR3 has 16 amino acids. Deletions cut 4 bases from V and 0 bases from J, with 14 bases between. The CDR3: CASSSTAGGSTDTQYF. CDR3 DNA: TGTGCCAGCAGCTCGACTGCAGGGGGGAGCACAGATACGCAGTATTTT.

V is TRBV12-3 or TRBV12-4 and J is TRBJ1-2, with D possibly TRBD1 on 5 matching bases. V was cut by 5 bases and J by 7 bases, with 11 bases left in between. The CDR3 length is 12 residues. This chain's CDR3 is CASSTGTTGYTF. The CDR3 region has the DNA TGTGCCAGCAGTACCGGGACTACTGGCTACACCTTC.

The gene calls are TRBV25-1 and TRBJ1-2; D might be TRBD1 (6 bases). The CDR3 loop spans 17 amino acids. Trimming left V 6 bases short and J 0 bases short, with 20 bases between. Looked up from germline, CDR1 is MGHDK and CDR2 is SYGVNS. The CDR3 reads CASRADRKTEANYGYTF. The DNA for the CDR3 is TGTGCCAGCAGAGCGGACAGAAAAACAGAGGCTAACTATGGCTACACCTTC.

The rearrangement links TRBV27 to TRBJ2-1; D remains ambiguous. The germline V and J ends were trimmed by 5 bases and 5 bases, with 16 bases remaining between them. Looked up from germline, CDR1 is MNHEY and CDR2 is SMNVEV (reference sequence). This CDR3 is 15 amino acids long. This chain's CDR3 is CASSPAGRNNNEQFF. The CDR3 DNA follows: TGTGCCAGCAGTCCGGCCGGTCGGAATAACAATGAGCAGTTCTTC.

With respect to this clone: The identical CDR3 is also encoded by other nucleotide sequences in the sample. The rearrangement uses TRBV6-5 and TRBJ1-1; 8 nucleotides agree with TRBD1. Germline loops: CDR1 MNHEY, CDR2 SVGAGI. J was trimmed by 4 bases and V by 0 bases; bases with no gene match: 1. CDR3 length equals 14 residues. The CDR3 DNA reads TGTGCCAGCAGTTACTCCCAGGGGGCCACTGAAGCTTTCTTT. This sequence encodes CASSYSQGATEAFF.

The V and J genes are TRBV10-3 and TRBJ2-7; a weak D match, TRBD1 (5 bases). The CDR3 covers 12 residues. Germline assignment: CDR1 ENHRY and CDR2 SYGVKD. The ends were cut back, 6 bases at V and 0 bases at J, with 6 bases in the middle. The CDR3 DNA is TGTGCCATCAGGGACAACTCCTACGAGCAGTACTTC. The encoded protein is CAIRDNSYEQYF.

V and J are TRBV7-2 and TRBJ2-1, with 9 bases aligning to TRBD1. With V trimmed by 3 bases and J by 1 base, 13 bases remained unmatched. The CDR3 is 19 amino acids. Germline V gives CDR1 SGHTA, CDR2 FQGNSA. The CDR3 coding sequence is TGTGCCAGCAGCTTTAACAGGGGGCAGGTTATTGGTTCCTACAATGAGCAGTTCTTC. This sequence encodes CASSFNRGQVIGSYNEQFF.

This sequence joins TRBV7-9 and TRBJ2-1; D gene ambiguous. V was cut by 2 bases and J by 12 bases, with 8 bases left in between. The CDR3 sequence is 11 residues long. The V gene's germline CDR1 is SEHNR and CDR2 FQNEAQ (reference sequence). The CDR3 spells CASSLSKGQFF. CDR3 sequence (DNA): TGTGCCAGCAGCTTAAGTAAAGGGCAGTTCTTC. Variable domain in full (rest from reference TRBV7-9 and TRBJ2-1): DTGVSQNPRHKITKRGQNVTFRCDPISEHNRLYWYRQTLGQGPEFLTYFQNEAQLEKSRLLSDRFSAERPKGSFSTLEIQRTEQGDSAMYLCASSLSKGQFFGPGTRLTVL.

This clone occurred once. The V and J genes are TRBV11-3 and TRBJ2-5; perhaps D is TRBD1 or TRBD2 (5 bases each). Germline values: CDR1 SGHNT, CDR2 YENEEA. CDR3 size: 12 residues. V lost 6 bases and J 5 bases, leaving 10 bases between the germline ends. DNA for the CDR3: TGTGCCAGCAGTAGGGGAGCGGAGACCCAGTACTTC. It yields the protein CASSRGAETQYF.

The chain uses TRBV18 and TRBJ1-3; possible D gene TRBD1, 5 bases. The germline V and J ends were trimmed by 5 bases and 0 bases, with 11 bases remaining between them. Germline lookup yields CDR1 KGHSH and CDR2 LQKENI. The CDR3 spans 15 residues. The CDR3 DNA is TGTGCCAGCTCAGACCGGGACGGCTCTGGAAACACCATATATTTT. Its translation is CASSDRDGSGNTIYF.

The chain combines TRBV28 with TRBJ1-3; no definite D call. Germline V gene sequence: CDR1 MDHEN, CDR2 SYDVKM. Trimming pared 3 bases from V and 1 base from J, leaving 7 bases between. The CDR3 length is 14 residues. Here the CDR3 DNA reads TGTGCCAGCAGTTTGACTTATTCTGGAAACACCATATATTTT. Translation gives CASSLTYSGNTIYF.

The chain joins TRBV19 to TRBJ2-7; perhaps TRBD1 as D (6 bases). Germline V gene lookup returns CDR1 LNHDA and CDR2 SQIVND (reference sequence). This CDR3 spans 13 amino acids. Deletions cut 4 bases from V and 1 base from J, with 8 bases between. The CDR3 sequence is CASSTGTSYEQYF. The DNA of the CDR3 is TGTGCCAGTAGTACCGGGACATCCTACGAGCAGTACTTC.

Of note for this clone: Other DNA sequences in the same sample also yield this CDR3. The chain joins TRBV19 to TRBJ1-5; D unresolved. Looked up from germline, CDR1 is LNHDA and CDR2 is SQIVND (reference sequence). Trimming stripped 3 bases from V and 2 bases from J, with 5 bases between. The CDR3 sequence is 13 residues long. CDR3 in DNA: TGTGCCAGTAGTATTGGGGGCAATCAGCCCCAGCATTTT. Its protein product is CASSIGGNQPQHF.

The chain carries TRBV19 and TRBJ2-3, with TRBD1 matching 10 bases. V was clipped by 4 bases and J by 4 bases; unmatched bases: 5. Germline loops: CDR1 LNHDA, CDR2 SQIVND (reference sequence). The CDR3 runs 15 residues. The CDR3 nucleotides are TGTGCCAGTAGTACGCGGGACAGGGGAGCAGATACGCAGTATTTT. It encodes CASSTRDRGADTQYF. Using reference TRBV19 and TRBJ2-3 for the parts outside the CDR3, the full variable domain is DGGITQSPKYLFRKEGQNVTLSCEQNLNHDAMYWYRQDPGQGLRLIYYSQIVNDFQKGDIAEGYSVSREKKESFPLTVTSAQKNPTAFYLCASSTRDRGADTQYFGPGTRLTVL.

The chain carries TRBV13 and TRBJ2-7; no clear D gene. Per germline, CDR1 PRHDT and CDR2 FYEKMQ (reference sequence). V was cut by 1 base and J by 3 bases, with 4 bases left in between. CDR3 length: 12 residues. The CDR3 DNA reads TGTGCCAGCAGCTTAGCTTTCTACGAGCAGTACTTC. Its protein is CASSLAFYEQYF.

The genes are TRBV6-6 and TRBJ2-4; no clear D. Germline values: CDR1 MNHNY, CDR2 SVGAGI (reference sequence). Between the trimmed V and J ends, which lost 4 bases and 9 bases, there was a span of 10 bases. The CDR3 totals 12 residues. The CDR3 loop reads CASSSRGRIQYF. Written as DNA, the CDR3 is TGTGCCAGCAGTTCCCGCGGACGCATTCAGTACTTC.

A remark on this clone: Other nucleotide sequences from this sample produce the same CDR3. This sequence joins TRBV19 and TRBJ1-2; the match to TRBD1 covers 7 bases. Trimming cost V 4 bases and J 8 bases; bases outside gene matches: 4. Germline CDR1 is LNHDA and CDR2 is SQIVND (reference sequence). This CDR3 region has 12 residues. CDR3 in amino acids: CASSTRTGGYTF. The DNA of the CDR3 is TGTGCCAGTAGTACACGGACAGGAGGCTACACCTTC.